These T cell receptor beta chains were read from a single sample in a study of T cells in localized non-small cell lung cancer. Assay: immunoSEQ multiplex PCR; the TCRdb copy retains only in-frame clones and omits some. In the table there are around 41,000 clones, about 88% of which are singletons. The sequenced sample was peripheral blood, obtained before any cancer treatment. The receptor source for this set is a woman aged 18 to 55 with stage III lung adenocarcinoma. Both conserved end residues are part of each CDR3.

j_call v_call cdr3_aa
TRBJ2-5 TRBV7-2 CASSLGYRQETQYF
TRBJ1-1 TRBV9 CASSPLRNTEAFF
TRBJ2-5 TRBV6-5 CASRPGTVETQYF
TRBJ1-2 TRBV5-6 CASDFGATGGYTF
TRBJ2-2 TRBV9 CASSVDGTTNTGELFF
TRBJ1-1 TRBV5-1 CASRATGGTPNTEAFF
TRBJ2-3 TRBV10-3 CAISVGQGGTDTQYF
TRBJ2-5 TRBV6-5 CASSYDRLQETQYF
TRBJ1-3 TRBV4-1 CASSPSGSGNTIYF
TRBJ1-4 TRBV25-1 CASSGWQGIEKLFF
TRBJ2-1 TRBV18 CASSPGTSWSSYNEQFF
TRBJ1-1 TRBV7-9 CASSLRGSGNTEAFF
TRBJ1-1 TRBV25-1 CASSEWAVAEAFF
TRBJ1-6 TRBV4-2 CASSQDPRSPLHF
TRBJ1-2 TRBV15 CATSRQVEYGYTF
TRBJ1-3 TRBV11-2 CASSPAGGRGNTIYF
TRBJ2-5 TRBV5-6 CASSLWTSGGVETQYF
TRBJ2-1 TRBV9 CASSVGSGGYNEQFF
TRBJ1-3 TRBV6-1 CASSEGWGRREGNTIYF
TRBJ2-2 TRBV5-4 CASTLSTGELFF
TRBJ1-5 TRBV30 CAWSRQGGGEPQHF
TRBJ2-7 TRBV9 CASSQGGTGSYEQYF
TRBJ2-2 TRBV7-3 CASSTAGSGELFF
TRBJ2-1 TRBV2 CASGLENNEQFF
TRBJ1-6 TRBV2 CASSPRPPGQGISSYNSPLHF
TRBJ1-2 TRBV5-1 CASREGQDYGYTF
TRBJ2-7 TRBV11-2 CASSPTDRGQFNEQYF
TRBJ1-1 TRBV5-5 CASSLDRGHTEAFF
TRBJ1-5 TRBV18 CASSTGVNQPQHF
TRBJ1-4 TRBV30 CAWSRTGKTNEKLFF
TRBJ2-1 TRBV7-3 CASSLGPAVVADEQFF
TRBJ2-5 TRBV7-2 CASSPRPSGLYQETQYF
TRBJ2-7 TRBV6-1 CASRIEASGNYEQYF
TRBJ1-3 TRBV6-5 CASSSVSSGNTIYF
TRBJ1-3 TRBV9 CASSVGSSGNTIYF
TRBJ1-1 TRBV6-1 CASSVITGVDTEAFF
TRBJ1-2 TRBV9 CASRPGVGVYGYTF
TRBJ2-1 TRBV5-1 CASKTEGGRMTSGDLPISYNEQFF
TRBJ1-3 TRBV30 CAWSVQGSGNTIYF
TRBJ2-5 TRBV7-6 CASSLGILQETQYF
TRBJ2-3 TRBV2 CASLAGLYDTQYF
TRBJ2-3 TRBV9 CASSPRTDTQYF
TRBJ1-2 TRBV19 CASSMEQGASRGGYTF
TRBJ2-1 TRBV4-1 CASMLPGSSYNEQFF
TRBJ1-1 TRBV5-1 CASGTGNYLEAFF
TRBJ1-3 TRBV30 CAWTPGLNTIYF
TRBJ1-1 TRBV16 CASSFSWNTEAFF
TRBJ2-2 TRBV5-1 CASSLPEKNTGELFF
TRBJ2-7 TRBV4-1 CASSSGGLGSYEQYF
TRBJ2-5 TRBV5-1 CASSLEGRVQETQYF
TRBJ2-3 TRBV6-1 CASSVDRAASTDTQYF
TRBJ1-2 TRBV19 CASTLDAGRGYGYTF
TRBJ1-1 TRBV25-1 CASSDIGPRTEAFF
TRBJ2-6 TRBV11-3 CASSLGGGSGANVLTF
TRBJ1-3 TRBV30 CAWDRGSGNTIYF
TRBJ1-5 TRBV5-5 CASSWTGLDQPQHF
TRBJ1-5 TRBV7-9 CASGSNQPQHF